These 6 T cell receptor beta chains were all obtained from the same sample, sequenced in a study of cytomegalovirus exposure and HLA in healthy donors. With 60 Vbeta and 13 Jbeta primers, the PCR was carried out. Clones were read by immunoSEQ multiplex PCR, and TCRdb kept only the in-frame ones, dropping some. The sample shows around 150,000 clones, 70% to 85% of them seen only once. The sequencing input was PBMCs. These receptors originate from a man aged 40-50 years in good health and CMV-seropositive.

This clone was seen just once. The chain has TRBV5-4 and TRBJ2-1; 9 nucleotides line up with TRBD2. J lost 4 bases, V lost 2 bases, and 7 bases had no gene match. This CDR3 contains 16 residues. Per the germline V gene, CDR1 is SGHNT and CDR2 is YYREEE (reference sequence). The CDR3, as DNA: TGTGCCAGCAGCTTAAGGGCTAGCGGGATTTACAATGAGCAGTTCTTC. Translated, it gives CASSLRASGIYNEQFF.

V is TRBV27 and J is TRBJ2-7, with D tentatively TRBD2 (6 bases). The CDR3 sequence is 14 residues long. The V and J ends lost 6 bases and 2 bases respectively, with 14 bases between them. CDR1 MNHEY and CDR2 SMNVEV come from the germline V gene (reference sequence). The CDR3 DNA reads as TGTGCCAGCAGATCCATTAGCGGCGCCTACGAGCAGTACTTC. Translation gives CASRSISGAYEQYF.

V gene TRBV2 combines with J gene TRBJ2-5; TRBD2 is a possible D gene (5 bases). V lost 5 bases, J lost 5 bases, and 15 bases lay in between. There are 14 residues in the CDR3. The germline gives CDR1 SNHLY, CDR2 FYNNEI. The CDR3 is CASSTEGRGETQYF. The CDR3 DNA reads as TGTGCCAGCAGTACGGAAGGGCGAGGGGAGACCCAGTACTTC.

This rearrangement joins TRBV4-2 to TRBJ1-2, with 7 bases aligning to TRBD1. The V and J ends lost 8 bases and 2 bases, in that order; junction bases with no gene match: 8. This CDR3 spans 14 amino acids. Germline CDR1 is LGHNA and CDR2 is YNFKEQ. The CDR3 sequence: CASRPGQTNYGYTF. CDR3 in DNA: TGTGCCAGCCGCCCGGGACAGACGAACTATGGCTACACCTTC.

This CDR3 is CASSLDRGSSYEQYF. The CDR3 nucleotides are TGTGCCAGCAGCCTCGACAGGGGAAGTTCTTACGAGCAGTACTTC. The chain recombines TRBV14 with TRBJ2-7; 8 nucleotides agree with TRBD1. CDR1 and CDR2 (germline): SGHDN, FVKESK. V shed 4 bases, J shed 4 bases, and the junction held 9 bases outside the gene matches. The CDR3 contains 15 residues.

The chain uses TRBV28 and TRBJ2-4; a weak D match, TRBD2 (5 bases). CDR1 is MDHEN, CDR2 SYDVKM, per germline. V was pared by 2 bases and J by 7 bases, with 12 bases between. This CDR3 comprises 14 residues. Written as DNA, the CDR3 is TGTGCCAGCAGTTTACCGGGGATAGTGAACATTCAGTACTTC. It specifies CASSLPGIVNIQYF.